This TCR beta chain was sequenced in a study of T cells in Graves' hyperthyroidism and ophthalmopathy. RNA transcripts provided the source from which TCR beta CDR3 regions were amplified. A set of HTBI primers served as the primers for a first-round RT-PCR of the TCR CDR3. TCRdb reanalysed the multiplex PCR reads using MiXCR and keeps one entry per CDR3 protein. The sample contains under 400,000 distinct CDR3 sequences, less than 15% of which appear only once. This clonotype was seen many times. The CDR3 extends over 15 amino acids. Trimming removed 4 bases at V and 6 bases at J, with 18 bases between. Germline CDR1 LGHDT, CDR2 YNNKEL (reference sequence).

Specimen: blood. This clonotype was sampled from a woman aged 18-30 years with Graves' hyperthyroidism. This rearrangement joins TRBV3-1 to TRBJ1-2, with D possibly being TRBD1 (5 bases). The DNA of the CDR3 is TGTGCCAGCAGCCCCTTTGGCCAGGGAGGGAATGGCTACACCTTC. It encodes CASSPFGQGGNGYTF.